The 18 T cell receptor beta chains in this list originate from one sample, sequenced in a study of blood T cell repertoires in COVID-19. Some clones are missing from TCRdb's copy, which holds only in-frame ones; the method was immunoSEQ multiplex PCR. The top ten clones hold 6.5% to 9% of a sample with fewer than 90,000 clones, around 86% of them seen once. The sequenced material came from peripheral blood. These receptors came from a man younger than 45 with acute or convalescent COVID-19.

This sequence joins TRBV4-1 and TRBJ2-2, with D possibly TRBD1 on 6 matching bases. V was trimmed by 5 bases and J by 1 base, leaving 11 bases between them. Germline V lookup: CDR1 MGHRA, CDR2 YSYEKL. The CDR3 sequence is 15 residues long. The CDR3 reads CASSNQGLNTGELFF. DNA of the CDR3: TGCGCCAGCAGCAATCAGGGGTTGAACACCGGGGAGCTGTTTTTT.

This chain uses TRBV4-3 with TRBJ1-2, with D possibly being TRBD1 (5 bases). CDR1 is LGHNA and CDR2 is YSLEER in the germline V gene. Trimming pared 3 bases from V and 8 bases from J, leaving 31 bases between. The CDR3 is 19 amino acids. CDR3 sequence (DNA): TGCGCCAGCAGCCAGGGACCTATCCGGGACGCGCGGGGGACGGGGGGCTACACCTTC. Protein sequence: CASSQGPIRDARGTGGYTF.

Here the CDR3 DNA reads TGTGCCAGTAGTATCCACCCCGGGACTAGCGGACCTAGCACAGATACGCAGTATTTT. Amino acids: CASSIHPGTSGPSTDTQYF. The J gene is TRBJ2-3, the V gene TRBV19; 11 nucleotides align to TRBD2. Germline trimming cut 3 bases from V and 0 bases from J; bases unmatched to any gene: 11. This CDR3 is built from 19 residues. The V gene's germline CDR1 is LNHDA and CDR2 SQIVND (reference sequence).

V gene TRBV6-4 combines with J gene TRBJ2-1; 8 nucleotides align to TRBD2. The CDR3 spans 16 residues. Germline assignment: CDR1 MRHNA and CDR2 SNTAGT. Trimming at V came to 0 bases and at J to 6 bases, leaving 7 bases not matched to a gene. The CDR3 here is CASSDSWTSRVNEQFF. CDR3 DNA sequence: TGTGCCAGCAGTGACTCCTGGACTAGCCGCGTCAATGAGCAGTTCTTC.

The chain joins TRBV9 to TRBJ2-1; 14 bases map to TRBD2. The CDR3 length is 18 residues. Germline lookup yields CDR1 SGDLS and CDR2 YYNGEE. Unmatched junction bases numbered 5, after V lost 1 base and J lost 2 bases. The CDR3 coding sequence is TGTGCCAGCAGCGTAAATCCGACTAGCGGGAGGGCCTACAATGAGCAGTTCTTC. It codes for CASSVNPTSGRAYNEQFF.

This clone was seen only once. The genes are TRBV5-4 and TRBJ1-1; D uncertain. The CDR3 has 14 residues. V was cut by 3 bases and J by 4 bases, with 13 bases left in between. CDR1 is SGHNT and CDR2 is YYREEE in the germline V gene (reference sequence). As DNA, the CDR3 is TGTGCCAGCAGCTCGGTGGTGGGAGGCACTGAAGCTTTCTTT. Amino acid sequence: CASSSVVGGTEAFF.

The chain joins TRBV7-2 to TRBJ2-7; perhaps TRBD1 as D (6 bases). This CDR3 has 13 amino acids. CDR1 is SGHTA and CDR2 is FQGNSA in the germline V gene. Trimming took 5 bases from V and 3 from J, leaving 11 bases between them. CDR3: CASSLGALYEQYF. DNA for the CDR3: TGTGCCAGCAGCCTGGGGGCACTCTACGAGCAGTACTTC.

The rearrangement joins TRBV30 to TRBJ1-1, with 11 positions matching TRBD1. The CDR3 contains 14 residues. J gave up 3 bases and V 4 bases, and 4 bases lay outside the gene matches. The germline gives CDR1 GTSNPN, CDR2 SVGIG (reference sequence). CDR3 sequence: CAWIRDRGDTEAFF. DNA of the CDR3: TGTGCCTGGATAAGGGACAGGGGGGACACTGAAGCTTTCTTT.

The J gene is TRBJ2-7, the V gene TRBV5-1; 9 positions agree with TRBD2. Germline V CDR1 and CDR2: SGHRS, YFSETQ. The CDR3 runs 17 residues. Trimming cost V 2 bases and J 3 bases; bases outside gene matches: 12. This CDR3 reads CASSFLTHYSGSYEQYF. CDR3 sequence (DNA): TGCGCCAGCAGCTTTTTGACCCACTATAGCGGGAGCTACGAGCAGTACTTC.

In this sample, this clone turned up once. The CDR3 bases are TGTGCCAGCAGCCCCCTCAATCAGCCCCAGCATTTT. Amino acid sequence: CASSPLNQPQHF. The J gene is TRBJ1-5, the V gene TRBV21-1. TRBV21-1 is a pseudogene locus. This CDR3 is built from 12 residues.

The chain has TRBV7-2 and TRBJ2-5; D gene unclear. The germline CDR1 and CDR2 sequences are SGHTA and FQGNSA. The CDR3 totals 14 residues. V was clipped by 1 base and J by 5 bases, with 11 bases between them. CDR3 coding DNA: TGTGCCAGCAGCTTAGGAGTAGTGATGGAGACCCAGTACTTC. It yields the protein CASSLGVVMETQYF.

CDR3 in amino acids: CASRLGGGQGDQPQHF. In nucleotides, the CDR3 is TGTGCCAGTAGATTGGGCGGGGGACAGGGGGATCAGCCCCAGCATTTT. The J gene is TRBJ1-5, the V gene TRBV19, with TRBD1 matching 11 bases. The V gene's germline CDR1 is LNHDA and CDR2 SQIVND (reference sequence). Trimming cost V 6 bases and J 5 bases; bases outside gene matches: 9. CDR3 length equals 16 residues.

The V gene is TRBV6-2 or TRBV6-3, the J gene TRBJ1-5; possibly TRBD1 for D (6 bases). The CDR3 totals 14 residues. Trimming removed 6 bases from V and 7 bases from J, with 16 bases in between. Germline values: CDR1 MNHEY, CDR2 SVGEGT. CDR3 bases: TGTGCCAGCAGCCCTTTCCGGGACACACAGCCCCAGCATTTT. Translated: CASSPFRDTQPQHF.

The chain carries TRBV27 and TRBJ2-7, with TRBD2 identical over 14 bases. V lost 3 bases, J lost 1 base, and 14 bases stayed unmatched. The CDR3 totals 20 residues. Germline loops: CDR1 MNHEY, CDR2 SMNVEV (reference sequence). In DNA form, the CDR3 reads TGTGCCAGCAGTTTTGGCAGCGGGACTAGCGGGAGTAGGAAGTCCTACGAGCAGTACTTC. This translates into CASSFGSGTSGSRKSYEQYF.

This chain links TRBV7-9 with TRBJ2-7, with TRBD1 identical over 8 bases. J gave up 3 bases and V 6 bases, and 10 bases lay outside the gene matches. The CDR3 is 15 residues long. Germline values: CDR1 SEHNR, CDR2 FQNEAQ (reference sequence). The CDR3 DNA reads TGTGCCAGCAGGTCCTCCGGGACAGGTCTCTACGAGCAGTACTTC. It codes for CASRSSGTGLYEQYF. Filled out from reference TRBV7-9 and TRBJ2-7, the complete variable domain reads DTGVSQNPRHKITKRGQNVTFRCDPISEHNRLYWYRQTLGQGPEFLTYFQNEAQLEKSRLLSDRFSAERPKGSFSTLEIQRTEQGDSAMYLCASRSSGTGLYEQYFGPGTRLTVT.

The chain uses TRBV9 and TRBJ2-3, with D possibly matching TRBD1 (5 bases). The CDR3 loop spans 15 amino acids. The germline CDR1 and CDR2 sequences are SGDLS and YYNGEE. The V end lost 0 bases, the J end lost 2 bases, and 10 bases lay between the germline ends. The CDR3 DNA sequence: TGTGCCAGCAGCGTAGCCCTGACAGTCACAGATACGCAGTATTTT. This translates into CASSVALTVTDTQYF.

V is TRBV5-1 and J is TRBJ2-7; D unclear. The CDR3 contains 12 residues. V was cut by 0 bases and J by 4 bases, with 5 bases left in between. Per germline, CDR1 SGHRS and CDR2 YFSETQ. Written as DNA, the CDR3 is TGCGCCAGCAGCTTGGGCGTTTACGAGCAGTACTTC. Protein sequence: CASSLGVYEQYF.

The rearrangement uses TRBV7-9 and TRBJ2-7; a weak D match, TRBD2 (5 bases). Germline CDR1 is SEHNR and CDR2 is FQNEAQ (reference sequence). The CDR3 runs to 13 residues. Between the trimmed V and J ends, which lost 1 base and 7 bases, there was a span of 11 bases. CDR3 amino acids: CASSLVPRREQYF. In DNA form, the CDR3 reads TGTGCCAGCAGCTTAGTCCCGAGGAGGGAGCAGTACTTC.